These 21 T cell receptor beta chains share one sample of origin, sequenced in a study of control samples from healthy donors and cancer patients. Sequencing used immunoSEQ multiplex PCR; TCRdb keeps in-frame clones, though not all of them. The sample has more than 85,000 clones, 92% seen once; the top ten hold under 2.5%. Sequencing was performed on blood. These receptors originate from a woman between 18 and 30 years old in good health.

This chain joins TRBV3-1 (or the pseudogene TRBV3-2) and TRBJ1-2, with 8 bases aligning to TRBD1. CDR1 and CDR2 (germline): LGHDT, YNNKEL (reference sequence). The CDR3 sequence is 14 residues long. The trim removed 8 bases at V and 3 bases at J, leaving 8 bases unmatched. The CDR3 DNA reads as TGTGCCAGCCGCAACCTGGACAGGGACTATGGCTACACCTTC. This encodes CASRNLDRDYGYTF.

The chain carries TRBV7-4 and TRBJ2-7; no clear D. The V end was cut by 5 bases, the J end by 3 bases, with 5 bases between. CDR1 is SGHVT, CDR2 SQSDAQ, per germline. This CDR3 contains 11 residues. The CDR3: CASSQLYEQYF. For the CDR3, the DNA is TGTGCCAGCAGCCAGCTCTACGAGCAGTACTTC.

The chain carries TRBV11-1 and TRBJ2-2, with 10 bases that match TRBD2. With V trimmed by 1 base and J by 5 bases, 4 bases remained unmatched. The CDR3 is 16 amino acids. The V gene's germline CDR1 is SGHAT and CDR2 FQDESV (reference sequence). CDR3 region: CASSLEASGGTGELFF. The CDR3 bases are TGTGCCAGCAGCTTAGAGGCTAGCGGGGGAACCGGGGAGCTGTTTTTT.

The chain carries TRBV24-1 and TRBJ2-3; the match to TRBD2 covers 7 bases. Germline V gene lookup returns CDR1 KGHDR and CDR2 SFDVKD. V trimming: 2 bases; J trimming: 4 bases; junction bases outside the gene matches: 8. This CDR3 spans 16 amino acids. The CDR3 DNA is TGTGCCACCAGTGATTATAAAGCGGGAAAAGCAGATACGCAGTATTTT. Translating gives CATSDYKAGKADTQYF.

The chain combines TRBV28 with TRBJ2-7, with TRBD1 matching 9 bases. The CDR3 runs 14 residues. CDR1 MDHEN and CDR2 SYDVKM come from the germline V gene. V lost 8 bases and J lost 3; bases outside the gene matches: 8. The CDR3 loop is CASWDREGYYEQYF. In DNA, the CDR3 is TGTGCCAGCTGGGACAGGGAGGGCTACTACGAGCAGTACTTC.

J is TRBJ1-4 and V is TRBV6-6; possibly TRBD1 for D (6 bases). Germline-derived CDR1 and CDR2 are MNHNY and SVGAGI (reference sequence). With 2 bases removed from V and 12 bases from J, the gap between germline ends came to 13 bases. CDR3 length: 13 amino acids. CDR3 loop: CASSYLRTVELFF. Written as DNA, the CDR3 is TGTGCCAGCAGTTACCTCCGGACAGTCGAACTGTTTTTT.

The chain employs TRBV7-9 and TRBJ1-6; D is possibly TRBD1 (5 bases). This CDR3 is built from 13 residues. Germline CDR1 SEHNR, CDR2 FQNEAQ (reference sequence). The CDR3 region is CGSRAGNNSPLHF. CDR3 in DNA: TGTGGATCGCGTGCAGGGAACAATTCACCCCTCCACTTT.

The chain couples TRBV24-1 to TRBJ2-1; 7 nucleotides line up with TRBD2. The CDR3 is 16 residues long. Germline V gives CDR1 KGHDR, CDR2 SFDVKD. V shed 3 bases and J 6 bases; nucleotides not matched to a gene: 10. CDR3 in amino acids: CATSDALADKSNEQFF. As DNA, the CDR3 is TGTGCCACCAGTGATGCCCTAGCGGACAAGAGCAATGAGCAGTTCTTC.

CDR3 sequence: CASSQDRWTEAFF. CDR3 DNA: TGCGCCAGCAGCCAAGATAGGTGGACTGAAGCTTTCTTT. This chain joins TRBV4-3 and TRBJ1-1; D is ambiguous. Germline CDR1 and CDR2: LGHNA and YSLEER. V was clipped by 0 bases and J by 5 bases, with 7 bases between them. The CDR3 consists of 13 residues.

CDR3 protein: CASMPYVSYQPQHF. The CDR3 bases are TGTGCCAGTATGCCCTATGTCAGCTATCAGCCCCAGCATTTT. This chain uses TRBV19 with TRBJ1-5; D call uncertain. Germline V lookup: CDR1 LNHDA, CDR2 SQIVND (reference sequence). CDR3 size: 14 residues. Trimming pared 7 bases from V and 5 bases from J, leaving 15 bases between.

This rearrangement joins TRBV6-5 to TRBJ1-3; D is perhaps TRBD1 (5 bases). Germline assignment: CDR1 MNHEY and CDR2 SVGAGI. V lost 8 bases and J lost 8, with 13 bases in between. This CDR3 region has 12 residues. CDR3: CASATGTDTIYF. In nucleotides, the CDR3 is TGTGCCAGCGCTACAGGAACGGACACCATATATTTT.

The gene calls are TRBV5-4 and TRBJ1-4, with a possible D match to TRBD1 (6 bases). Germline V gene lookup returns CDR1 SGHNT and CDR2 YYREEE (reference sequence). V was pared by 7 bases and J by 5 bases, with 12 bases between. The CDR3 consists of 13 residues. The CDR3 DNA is TGTGCCAGCGCCTATGGACAGAATGAAAAACTGTTTTTT. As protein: CASAYGQNEKLFF.

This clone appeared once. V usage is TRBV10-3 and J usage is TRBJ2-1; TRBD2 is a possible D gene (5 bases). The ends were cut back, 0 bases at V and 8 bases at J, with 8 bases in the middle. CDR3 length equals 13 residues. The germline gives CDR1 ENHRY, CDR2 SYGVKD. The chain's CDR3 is CAISESDLDEQFF. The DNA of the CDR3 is TGTGCCATCAGTGAGTCGGACTTAGATGAGCAGTTCTTC.

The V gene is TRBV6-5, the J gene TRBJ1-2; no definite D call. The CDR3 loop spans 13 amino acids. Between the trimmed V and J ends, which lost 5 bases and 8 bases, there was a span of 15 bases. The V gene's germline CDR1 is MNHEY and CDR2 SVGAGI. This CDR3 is CASSTDVIRGYTF. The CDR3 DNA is TGTGCCAGCAGTACGGACGTTATACGGGGCTACACCTTC.

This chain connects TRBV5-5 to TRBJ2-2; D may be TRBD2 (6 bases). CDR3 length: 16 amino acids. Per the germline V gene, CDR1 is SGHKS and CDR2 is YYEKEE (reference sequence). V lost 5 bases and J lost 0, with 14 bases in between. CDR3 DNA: TGTGCCAGCAGAAAACCGGGACTCTCGAACACCGGGGAGCTGTTTTTT. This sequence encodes CASRKPGLSNTGELFF.

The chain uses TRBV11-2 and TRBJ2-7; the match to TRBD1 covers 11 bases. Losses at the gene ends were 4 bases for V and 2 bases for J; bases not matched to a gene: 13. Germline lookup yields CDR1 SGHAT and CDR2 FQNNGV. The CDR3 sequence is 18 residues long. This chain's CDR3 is CASSYGQGAKRGTYEQYF. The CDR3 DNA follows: TGTGCCAGCAGCTACGGACAGGGGGCCAAGCGGGGAACCTACGAGCAGTACTTC.

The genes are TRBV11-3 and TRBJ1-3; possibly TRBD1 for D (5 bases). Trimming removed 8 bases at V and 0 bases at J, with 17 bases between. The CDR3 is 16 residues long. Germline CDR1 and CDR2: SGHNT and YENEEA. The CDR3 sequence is CASGIRRGLSGNTIYF. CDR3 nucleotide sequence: TGTGCCAGCGGGATTCGACGGGGACTCTCTGGAAACACCATATATTTT.

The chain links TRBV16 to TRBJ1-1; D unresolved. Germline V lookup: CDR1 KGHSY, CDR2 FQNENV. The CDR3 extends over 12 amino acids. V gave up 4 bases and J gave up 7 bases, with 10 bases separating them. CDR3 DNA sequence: TGTGCCAGCAGCCCACTGGACCGTGAAGCTTTCTTT. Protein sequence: CASSPLDREAFF. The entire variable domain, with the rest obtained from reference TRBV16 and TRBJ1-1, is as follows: GEEVAQTPKHLVRGEGQKAKLYCAPIKGHSYVFWYQQVLKNEFKFLISFQNENVFDETGMPKERFSAKCLPNSPCSLEIQATKLEDSAVYFCASSPLDREAFFGQGTRLTVV.

The CDR3: CASSQLLLGARNTIYF. In nucleotides, the CDR3 is TGTGCCAGCAGCCAGCTCCTGTTGGGGGCCAGAAACACCATATATTTT. The V call is TRBV3-1 (or the pseudogene TRBV3-2), the J call TRBJ1-3; D possibly corresponds to TRBD1 (6 bases). The CDR3 spans 16 residues. Germline assignment: CDR1 LGHDT and CDR2 YNNKEL (reference sequence). V lost 3 bases to trimming and J lost 5 bases, with 17 bases between them.

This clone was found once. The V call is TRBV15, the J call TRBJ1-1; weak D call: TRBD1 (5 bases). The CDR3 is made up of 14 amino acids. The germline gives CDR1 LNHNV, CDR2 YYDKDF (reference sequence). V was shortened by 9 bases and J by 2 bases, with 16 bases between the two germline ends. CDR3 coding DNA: TGTGCCACAGGGGTCGGGCAGTTTAACACTGAAGCTTTCTTT. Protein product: CATGVGQFNTEAFF.

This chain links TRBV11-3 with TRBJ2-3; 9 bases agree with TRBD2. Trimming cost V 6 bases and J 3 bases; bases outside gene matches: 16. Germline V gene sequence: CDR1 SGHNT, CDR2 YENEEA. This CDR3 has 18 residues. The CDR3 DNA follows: TGTGCCAGCAGGCCGCGGGGGGGCAGAGTTGGGAAAACAGATACGCAGTATTTT. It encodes CASRPRGGRVGKTDTQYF.